These 22 T cell receptor beta chains share one sample of origin, sequenced in a study of technical replicates of blood from several donors. The table came from immunoSEQ multiplex PCR; TCRdb's copy has only in-frame clones and leaves some out. The sample comprises tens of thousands of clones, around 95% of which are singletons, and 0.34% rests with the top ten. Sequencing was carried out using T cells isolated from PBMCs. These receptors all come from a human donor in good health.

The chain has TRBV7-9 and TRBJ2-7, with 10 nucleotides matching TRBD1. V was clipped by 5 bases and J by 6 bases; unmatched bases: 10. The CDR3 has 15 residues. Germline lookup yields CDR1 SEHNR and CDR2 FQNEAQ (reference sequence). The CDR3 DNA follows: TGTGCCAGCAGCCTCACCTGGACAGGGGGAGCCGAGCAGTACTTC. Amino acid sequence: CASSLTWTGGAEQYF. Full variable domain (remainder filled in from reference TRBV7-9 and TRBJ2-7): DTGVSQNPRHKITKRGQNVTFRCDPISEHNRLYWYRQTLGQGPEFLTYFQNEAQLEKSRLLSDRFSAERPKGSFSTLEIQRTEQGDSAMYLCASSLTWTGGAEQYFGPGTRLTVT.

The V gene is TRBV4-3, the J gene TRBJ2-6, with 7 bases lining up with TRBD1. CDR3 length equals 17 residues. After removal of 2 bases from V and 0 bases from J, the junction contained 4 bases not matched to a gene. The germline V gene has CDR1 LGHNA and CDR2 YSLEER. For the CDR3, the DNA is TGCGCCAGCAGCCAAATTCAGGGGGTCTCTGGGGCCAACGTCCTGACTTTC. This translates into CASSQIQGVSGANVLTF.

V usage is TRBV19 and J usage is TRBJ2-7, with 9 positions matching TRBD2. From germline, CDR1 is LNHDA and CDR2 SQIVND (reference sequence). The CDR3 sequence is 16 residues long. Unmatched junction bases numbered 8, after V lost 3 bases and J lost 2 bases. This CDR3 reads CASSIAAGGGTYEQYF. The CDR3 DNA reads TGTGCCAGTAGTATTGCTGCGGGGGGGGGAACCTACGAGCAGTACTTC.

This chain uses TRBV11-1 with TRBJ2-5, with D possibly TRBD1 on 6 matching bases. With 3 bases removed from V and 2 bases from J, the gap between germline ends came to 7 bases. This CDR3 region has 13 residues. Germline CDR1 reads SGHAT; CDR2 reads FQDESV (reference sequence). In DNA, the CDR3 is TGTGCCAGCAGCTTTGGACAGCAAGAGACCCAGTACTTC. Translated, it gives CASSFGQQETQYF.

V and J are TRBV7-2 and TRBJ2-5; TRBD2 aligns across 16 bases. Germline trimming cut 1 base from V and 4 bases from J; bases unmatched to any gene: 9. CDR1 is SGHTA, CDR2 FQGNSA, per germline. This CDR3 is 19 amino acids long. The CDR3 DNA reads as TGTGCCAGCAGCTTAGGGGGACTAGCGGGAGGGCCAAGGAGAGAGACCCAGTACTTC. Protein: CASSLGGLAGGPRRETQYF.

This rearrangement joins TRBV7-8 to TRBJ2-1, with D perhaps matching TRBD2 (6 bases). The germline V gene has CDR1 SGHVS and CDR2 FQNEAQ. Trimming took off 5 bases at V and 8 bases at J, with 16 bases between the two ends. This CDR3 is built from 14 residues. The CDR3 is CASSTSGTPHEQFF. CDR3 DNA sequence: TGTGCCAGCAGCACATCTGGGACTCCACATGAGCAGTTCTTC.

This sequence joins TRBV18 and TRBJ2-1; a weak D match, TRBD2 (6 bases). This CDR3 contains 13 residues. Germline-derived CDR1 and CDR2 are KGHSH and LQKENI. Trimming removed 0 bases at V and 7 bases at J, with 7 bases between. In DNA form, the CDR3 reads TGTGCCAGCTCACCACCGGAGGGTAATGAGCAGTTCTTC. Amino acid sequence: CASSPPEGNEQFF.

The V and J genes are TRBV2 and TRBJ2-7; D might be TRBD2 (6 bases). The CDR3 length is 14 residues. V was shortened by 4 bases and J by 5 bases, with 15 bases between the two germline ends. The germline gives CDR1 SNHLY, CDR2 FYNNEI. CDR3 DNA: TGTGCCAGCAGTGTAGGTAGGGGAGGACACGAGCAGTACTTC. It translates to CASSVGRGGHEQYF. The full variable domain, in which reference TRBV2 and TRBJ2-7 provide the parts outside the CDR3, is EPEVTQTPSHQVTQMGQEVILRCVPISNHLYFYWYRQILGQKVEFLVSFYNNEISEKSEIFDDQFSVERPDGSNFTLKIRSTKLEDSAMYFCASSVGRGGHEQYFGPGTRLTVT.

The gene calls are TRBV2 and TRBJ1-4; D unclear. The CDR3 loop spans 12 amino acids. Germline CDR1 and CDR2: SNHLY and FYNNEI. Trimming took off 5 bases at V and 5 bases at J, with 6 bases between the two ends. The DNA for the CDR3 is TGTGCCAGCAGTCCTATAAATGAAAAACTGTTTTTT. Protein: CASSPINEKLFF.

This clone occurred once. The V and J genes are TRBV4-1 and TRBJ2-7, with unresolved D. CDR3 length equals 14 residues. Trimming pared 1 base from V and 3 bases from J, leaving 10 bases between. From germline, CDR1 is MGHRA and CDR2 YSYEKL. The CDR3 DNA reads TGCGCCAGCAGCCAAGTATGGCAGAACTACGAGCAGTACTTC. Translated, it gives CASSQVWQNYEQYF.

The chain combines TRBV5-1 with TRBJ2-7, with TRBD1 as a possible D gene (6 bases). Trimming removed 3 bases from V and 2 bases from J, with 12 bases in between. The germline V gene encodes CDR1 SGHRS and CDR2 YFSETQ. The CDR3 length is 14 residues. Here the CDR3 DNA reads TGCGCCAGCAGCTCTTCCGGGACAACCTACGAGCAGTACTTC. Amino acids: CASSSSGTTYEQYF.

This sequence joins TRBV19 and TRBJ2-7; TRBD1 matches at 8 bases. The length of the CDR3 is 14 residues. CDR1 is LNHDA and CDR2 is SQIVND in the germline V gene (reference sequence). Trimming at V came to 7 bases and at J to 4 bases, leaving 9 bases not matched to a gene. The CDR3 DNA follows: TGTGCCAGTAACCGCCAGGGGGCAGGATACGAGCAGTACTTC. Its translation: CASNRQGAGYEQYF.

The rearrangement links TRBV25-1 to TRBJ1-3; D ambiguous. This CDR3 contains 14 residues. Trimming removed 3 bases at V and 0 bases at J, with 6 bases between. Germline CDR1 reads MGHDK; CDR2 reads SYGVNS. The CDR3 coding sequence is TGTGCCAGCAGTGAGTCCAACTCTGGAAACACCATATATTTT. Translating it yields CASSESNSGNTIYF.

The chain links TRBV25-1 to TRBJ1-2; the D gene is possibly TRBD1 (5 bases). The CDR3 loop spans 14 amino acids. Germline V gives CDR1 MGHDK, CDR2 SYGVNS. V dropped 6 bases and J dropped 2 bases, with 13 bases sitting between them. CDR3 DNA: TGTGCCAGCAGCGGGGGGGGAGTAAACTATGGCTACACCTTC. It codes for CASSGGGVNYGYTF.

The gene calls are TRBV28 and TRBJ1-2; D gene uncertain. V was shortened by 3 bases and J by 2 bases, with 7 bases between the two germline ends. The CDR3 contains 13 residues. From germline, CDR1 is MDHEN and CDR2 SYDVKM. CDR3 nucleotide sequence: TGTGCCAGCAGTTTCGGCAGGAACTATGGCTACACCTTC. This codes for CASSFGRNYGYTF.

This clone was recorded a few times. The chain couples TRBV11-3 to TRBJ2-3; no definite D call. The length of the CDR3 is 14 residues. The ends were cut back, 5 bases at V and 0 bases at J, with 9 bases in the middle. CDR1 is SGHNT, CDR2 YENEEA, per germline. The CDR3 spells CASSPYSSTDTQYF. In nucleotides, the CDR3 is TGTGCCAGCAGCCCCTATAGCAGCACAGATACGCAGTATTTT.

V and J are TRBV7-2 and TRBJ1-2; D not certain. Germline V gene sequence: CDR1 SGHTA, CDR2 FQGNSA. CDR3 length: 14 amino acids. V lost 1 base and J lost 8, with 14 bases in between. CDR3 loop: CASSLVSLTGGYTF. Here the CDR3 DNA reads TGTGCCAGCAGCTTAGTTTCCCTAACGGGGGGCTACACCTTC.

V usage is TRBV10-1 and J usage is TRBJ2-1, with 7 bases lining up with TRBD1. This CDR3 has 14 amino acids. V was clipped by 0 bases and J by 7 bases; unmatched bases: 3. CDR1 and CDR2 from the germline V gene are WNHNN and SYGVQD (reference sequence). CDR3 loop: CASSESDRENEQFF. CDR3 DNA: TGCGCCAGCAGTGAGTCAGACAGGGAAAATGAGCAGTTCTTC.

The chain combines TRBV7-9 with TRBJ1-2; D is undetermined. This CDR3 comprises 13 residues. V lost 5 bases and J 8 bases, leaving 15 bases between the germline ends. CDR1 and CDR2 from the germline V gene are SEHNR and FQNEAQ (reference sequence). CDR3 nucleotides: TGTGCCAGCAGCCGAGGGCCAGAGGAGGGCTACACCTTC. Residues: CASSRGPEEGYTF.

This sequence joins TRBV6-1 and TRBJ2-7, with TRBD1 matching over 7 bases. J was trimmed by 5 bases and V by 5 bases; bases with no gene match: 3. The CDR3 sequence is 12 residues long. From germline, CDR1 is MNHNS and CDR2 SASEGT. DNA for the CDR3: TGTGCCAGCAGTTTAACAGGGGACGAGCAGTACTTC. Protein product: CASSLTGDEQYF.

The rearrangement joins TRBV5-1 to TRBJ2-7, with TRBD1 as a possible D gene (5 bases). Between the trimmed V and J ends, which lost 0 bases and 0 bases, there was a span of 7 bases. Germline values: CDR1 SGHRS, CDR2 YFSETQ. The CDR3 sequence is 14 residues long. CDR3 sequence: CASSLVGASYEQYF. CDR3 nucleotides: TGCGCCAGCAGCTTGGTAGGGGCCTCCTACGAGCAGTACTTC.

The chain employs TRBV2 and TRBJ2-1; weak D call: TRBD2 (6 bases). Trimming pared 6 bases from V and 3 bases from J, leaving 15 bases between. Germline CDR1 and CDR2: SNHLY and FYNNEI. This CDR3 region has 15 residues. The chain's CDR3 is CASSEGLQGYNEQFF. For the CDR3, the DNA is TGTGCCAGCAGCGAGGGACTGCAGGGCTACAATGAGCAGTTCTTC.